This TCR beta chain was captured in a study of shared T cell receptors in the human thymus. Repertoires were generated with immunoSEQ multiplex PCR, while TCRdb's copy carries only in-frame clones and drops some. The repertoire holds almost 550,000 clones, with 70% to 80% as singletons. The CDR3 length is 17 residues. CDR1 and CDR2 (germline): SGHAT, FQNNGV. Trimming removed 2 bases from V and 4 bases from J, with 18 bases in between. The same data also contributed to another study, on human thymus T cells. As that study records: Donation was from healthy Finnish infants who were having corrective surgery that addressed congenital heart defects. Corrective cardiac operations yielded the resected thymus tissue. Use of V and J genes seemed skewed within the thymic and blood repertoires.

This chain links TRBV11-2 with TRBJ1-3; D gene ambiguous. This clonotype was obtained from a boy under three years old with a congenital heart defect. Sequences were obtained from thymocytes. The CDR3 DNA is TGTGCCAGCAGCTTACCGTCGACCAGACCTAGAGGAAACACCATATATTTT. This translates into CASSLPSTRPRGNTIYF.